These 23 T cell receptor beta chains came from one sample sequenced in a study of technical replicates of blood from a handful of donors. Clones were sequenced by immunoSEQ multiplex PCR, and TCRdb holds only the in-frame ones, with some missing. The sample lists about 74,000 clones, about 95% occurring once. The sample consisted of T cells isolated from PBMCs. Receptors were obtained from a human donor in good health.

This chain links TRBV27 with TRBJ1-5, with D uncertain. There are 15 residues in the CDR3. Germline lookup yields CDR1 MNHEY and CDR2 SMNVEV (reference sequence). V dropped 7 bases and J dropped 0 bases, with 13 bases sitting between them. CDR3 nucleotides: TGTGCCAGCATGTTGGAGGCGTATAGCAATCAGCCCCAGCATTTT. Residues: CASMLEAYSNQPQHF.

The chain has TRBV7-9 and TRBJ2-1, with 9 bases lining up with TRBD2. The CDR3 covers 15 residues. CDR1 and CDR2 from the germline V gene are SEHNR and FQNEAQ (reference sequence). V shed 2 bases, J shed 10 bases, and the junction held 9 bases outside the gene matches. The CDR3 DNA is TGTGCCAGCAGCTTAACCGCGGGAGGGCCCGAAGAGCAGTTCTTC. It yields the protein CASSLTAGGPEEQFF.

This chain joins TRBV20-1 and TRBJ2-1, with D maybe TRBD2 (5 bases). Germline CDR1 and CDR2: DFQATT and SNEGSKA (reference sequence). Trimming took off 0 bases at V and 9 bases at J, with 6 bases between the two ends. The CDR3 is 11 amino acids. Written as DNA, the CDR3 is TGCAGTGCTAGAGATAGCGTTGAGCAGTTCTTC. Residues: CSARDSVEQFF.

This rearrangement joins TRBV29-1 to TRBJ2-1; no reliable D call. This CDR3 is built from 12 residues. Germline V CDR1 and CDR2: SQVTM, ANQGSEA. Trimming shortened V by 3 bases and J by 4 bases, and 7 bases separated the two germline ends. The CDR3 region has the DNA TGCAGCGTTGAGAGGCAGTACAATGAGCAGTTCTTC. Translating gives CSVERQYNEQFF.

The chain links TRBV7-6 to TRBJ1-1; 9 bases agree with TRBD1. The V and J ends lost 4 bases and 3 bases, in that order; junction bases with no gene match: 3. Germline CDR1 is SGHVS and CDR2 is FNYEAQ. The CDR3 spans 14 residues. In DNA form, the CDR3 reads TGTGCCAGCAGCTCGACAGGGGGGGACACTGAAGCTTTCTTT. It is translated as CASSSTGGDTEAFF.

The V and J genes are TRBV28 and TRBJ1-5; 8 bases align to TRBD1. The trim removed 1 base at V and 3 bases at J, leaving 5 bases unmatched. The length of the CDR3 is 16 residues. Looked up from germline, CDR1 is MDHEN and CDR2 is SYDVKM. The CDR3: CASSLFLQGANQPQHF. CDR3 DNA sequence: TGTGCCAGCAGTTTATTCTTGCAGGGGGCCAATCAGCCCCAGCATTTT.

V is TRBV10-3 and J is TRBJ2-3; TRBD2 aligns across 7 bases. The J segment lost 2 bases and the V segment lost 1 base, leaving 6 bases of the junction unmatched. The CDR3 has 16 amino acids. The germline CDR1 and CDR2 sequences are ENHRY and SYGVKD. The CDR3 nucleotides are TGTGCCATCAGTGAGTGGAGAGGGAGGGCCACAGATACGCAGTATTTT. This encodes CAISEWRGRATDTQYF.

This clone was found once. This sequence joins TRBV2 and TRBJ1-4, with 9 bases aligning to TRBD1. There are 14 residues in the CDR3. V was clipped by 7 bases and J by 6 bases; unmatched bases: 6. CDR1 SNHLY and CDR2 FYNNEI come from the germline V gene. Written as DNA, the CDR3 is TGTGCCAGCACCTCCGGGACAGGGTATGAAAAACTGTTTTTT. The encoded protein is CASTSGTGYEKLFF. Drawing the rest from reference TRBV2 and TRBJ1-4, the complete variable domain is EPEVTQTPSHQVTQMGQEVILRCVPISNHLYFYWYRQILGQKVEFLVSFYNNEISEKSEIFDDQFSVERPDGSNFTLKIRSTKLEDSAMYFCASTSGTGYEKLFFGSGTQLSVL.

The chain combines TRBV14 with TRBJ1-2, with TRBD1 as a possible D gene (6 bases). Germline loops: CDR1 SGHDN, CDR2 FVKESK. V lost 1 base and J 3 bases, leaving 12 bases between the germline ends. CDR3 size: 15 residues. CDR3 in amino acids: CASSQGFWGHYGYTF. CDR3 DNA sequence: TGTGCCAGCAGCCAAGGCTTCTGGGGGCACTATGGCTACACCTTC.

CDR3 bases: TGCGCCAGCAGCTTCACTAGCGGGAGGGCCAATGAGCAGTTCTTC. The encoded protein is CASSFTSGRANEQFF. The J gene is TRBJ2-1, the V gene TRBV5-1, with 13 bases aligning to TRBD2. After removal of 2 bases from V and 6 bases from J, the junction contained 2 bases not matched to a gene. Germline assignment: CDR1 SGHRS and CDR2 YFSETQ. CDR3 length equals 15 residues.

The rearrangement joins TRBV19 to TRBJ2-2; 8 bases fit TRBD2. V lost 3 bases, J lost 4 bases, and 4 bases stayed unmatched. The CDR3 runs 15 residues. Germline-derived CDR1 and CDR2 are LNHDA and SQIVND (reference sequence). CDR3 amino acids: CASSIRGGFTGELFF. DNA of the CDR3: TGTGCCAGTAGTATCCGGGGGGGATTCACCGGGGAGCTGTTTTTT. The complete variable domain, with remaining parts taken from reference TRBV19 and TRBJ2-2, reads DGGITQSPKYLFRKEGQNVTLSCEQNLNHDAMYWYRQDPGQGLRLIYYSQIVNDFQKGDIAEGYSVSREKKESFPLTVTSAQKNPTAFYLCASSIRGGFTGELFFGEGSRLTVL.

The CDR3: CASSWTGTGYIEQYF. The CDR3 DNA sequence: TGTGCCAGCAGCTGGACCGGGACAGGTTACATCGAGCAGTACTTC. The chain is built from TRBV5-6 and TRBJ2-7; 8 bases are shared with TRBD1. Germline trimming cut 3 bases from V and 6 bases from J; bases unmatched to any gene: 11. CDR1 is SGHDT and CDR2 is YYEEEE in the germline V gene. The CDR3 runs 15 residues.

The chain is built from TRBV9 and TRBJ2-1; 7 positions agree with TRBD2. J gave up 6 bases and V 3 bases, and 3 bases lay outside the gene matches. This CDR3 has 13 amino acids. The germline V gene has CDR1 SGDLS and CDR2 YYNGEE. The CDR3 is CASSAGLGNEQFF. DNA of the CDR3: TGTGCCAGCAGCGCCGGACTAGGCAATGAGCAGTTCTTC.

V and J are TRBV28 and TRBJ1-2, with D possibly matching TRBD1 (6 bases). Trimming cost V 0 bases and J 1 base, with 12 bases left between them. Germline V gene data show CDR1 as MDHEN and CDR2 as SYDVKM. This CDR3 region has 16 residues. The CDR3 loop reads CASSLWGGGGNYGYTF. CDR3 in DNA: TGTGCCAGCAGTTTATGGGGGGGCGGGGGTAACTATGGCTACACCTTC.

This clone was recorded at least ten times. The V and J genes are TRBV28 and TRBJ1-2; D ambiguous. Germline CDR1 MDHEN, CDR2 SYDVKM. V gave up 4 bases and J gave up 3 bases, with 9 bases separating them. This CDR3 contains 13 residues. The CDR3 region has the DNA TGTGCCAGCAGTTCTAACTGGTACTATGGCTACACCTTC. It codes for CASSSNWYYGYTF.

This chain connects TRBV9 to TRBJ1-1, with unresolved D. CDR3 length: 14 amino acids. V shed 4 bases and J shed 1 base, with 11 bases lying between them. Germline values: CDR1 SGDLS, CDR2 YYNGEE. The CDR3 DNA sequence: TGTGCCAGCAGCCCCCAACGGGGGAACACTGAAGCTTTCTTT. Protein: CASSPQRGNTEAFF.

This chain joins TRBV18 and TRBJ1-4; 7 nucleotides line up with TRBD1. The junction had 9 bases not matched to a gene; V was cut back by 3 bases and J by 5 bases. Germline V CDR1 and CDR2: KGHSH, LQKENI. There are 16 residues in the CDR3. Here the CDR3 DNA reads TGTGCCAGCTCACCCCAAGGGGGCGGCCGGAATGAAAAACTGTTTTTT. Residues: CASSPQGGGRNEKLFF.

The J gene is TRBJ2-2, the V gene TRBV13; TRBD2 agrees at 7 bases. Losses at the gene ends were 2 bases for V and 2 bases for J; bases not matched to a gene: 5. The germline V gene encodes CDR1 PRHDT and CDR2 FYEKMQ (reference sequence). The CDR3 runs to 16 residues. CDR3 DNA: TGTGCCAGCAGCTTATGGGGGGGACTTAACACCGGGGAGCTGTTTTTT. Translation gives CASSLWGGLNTGELFF.

The chain employs TRBV5-1 and TRBJ2-7; possibly TRBD1 for D (5 bases). Germline V lookup: CDR1 SGHRS, CDR2 YFSETQ. With 0 bases removed from V and 5 bases from J, the gap between germline ends came to 6 bases. The CDR3 sequence is 12 residues long. CDR3 coding DNA: TGCGCCAGCAGCTTGGAGGGGAACGAGCAGTACTTC. Its translation is CASSLEGNEQYF.

The V call is TRBV5-6, the J call TRBJ2-5; D remains unclear. Germline V gives CDR1 SGHDT, CDR2 YYEEEE. This CDR3 region has 14 residues. Trimming removed 0 bases at V and 5 bases at J, with 11 bases between. Written as DNA, the CDR3 is TGTGCCAGCAGCTTGGTCGGAGCCGGTGAGACCCAGTACTTC. It codes for CASSLVGAGETQYF.

V is TRBV14 and J is TRBJ1-1; 9 bases are a match to TRBD1. Trimming took 1 base from V and 4 from J; bases not matched to a gene: 7. The CDR3 extends over 16 amino acids. The germline gives CDR1 SGHDN, CDR2 FVKESK. The CDR3 reads CASSQGGDRAFTEAFF. CDR3 coding DNA: TGTGCCAGCAGCCAAGGGGGGGACAGGGCTTTCACTGAAGCTTTCTTT.

The chain has TRBV5-4 and TRBJ2-5; perhaps TRBD2 as D (7 bases). V dropped 4 bases and J dropped 5 bases, with 15 bases sitting between them. CDR1 SGHNT and CDR2 YYREEE come from the germline V gene (reference sequence). This CDR3 has 14 residues. The DNA for the CDR3 is TGTGCCAGCAGCACGAGGGCGGGGGCGGAGACCCAGTACTTC. This encodes CASSTRAGAETQYF.

The V gene is TRBV6-6, the J gene TRBJ1-2; the D gene is possibly TRBD1 (6 bases). CDR3 size: 13 residues. V lost 4 bases and J lost 2, with 8 bases in between. The germline V gene encodes CDR1 MNHNY and CDR2 SVGAGI (reference sequence). The CDR3: CASSSTGNYGYTF. The CDR3 DNA follows: TGTGCCAGCAGTTCTACAGGGAACTATGGCTACACCTTC.